This T cell receptor beta chain was sequenced during a study of T cells in Graves' hyperthyroidism and ophthalmopathy (dated by TCRdb to between 2018 and 2020). Background for the entire study: Peripheral blood was sampled at the time of initial diagnosis, prior to any treatment. To identify TCR V-J signatures that set the groups apart, the researchers used a discovery cohort of about a hundred patients, made up of fewer than 50 with Graves' ophthalmopathy and about 60 with stable Graves' hyperthyroidism. An independent validation cohort of around 19 hyperthyroidism patients and 17 patients who later progressed to ophthalmopathy tested prospective prediction of ophthalmopathy. The 100 or so discovery patients were randomly split 7:3 into training and test sets. The study also compared thyroid tissue and blood T-cell repertoires from more than five Graves' hyperthyroidism patients. Following sampling, methimazole starting at 30 mg daily was given to hyperthyroidism patients, and high-dose intravenous methylprednisolone was given to ophthalmopathy patients. TCR Vbeta CDR3 sequencing of 130 to 150 peripheral blood samples (roughly 41 ophthalmopathy, 75 to 85 hyperthyroidism and some 17 progressor patients) is reported in the paper. The full study reports these points: During validation, the model predicted progression to ophthalmopathy a median of around 7 months ahead of onset, with approximately 70% sensitivity and 72% to 80% specificity. No statistical method was used to set the sample size in advance, and investigators knew the group allocation. In cross-validation, a model built on a 13 V-J signature told ophthalmopathy apart from stable hyperthyroidism with roughly 87% sensitivity and about 81% specificity, and in testing the same model reached 80%/75%. Most expanded thyroid clonotypes (frequency above 0.001) were also found in blood, which suggests that blood repertoires may mirror thyroid immune responses.

The TCR beta CDR3 regions were amplified from the RNA transcripts. For the first round of RT-PCR on the TCR CDR3, the HTBI primer set was used together with the Qiagen OneStep RT-PCR kit. The libraries were constructed in a second round of multiplex PCR and then size-selected and purified. Paired-end sequencing of the libraries was performed with 100 bp reads on an Illumina HiSeq2000. The original pipeline was this. SOAPnuke was used to process the raw data, throwing out any read that contained adapters or uncalled bases, had a mean Phred below 15, or lacked an exact constant-primer or identifier match. COPE v1.2.5 was used to merge the high-quality paired reads, and each unique nucleotide sequence was defined as a clonotype. MiTCR v1.1 was used to align the clonotypes against IMGT TRBV, TRBD and TRBJ reference segments. The analysis included only V-J combinations with a frequency above 0.0001, which together covered about 99% of the repertoires. A TCS score was defined as the ratio between F50 (clonal expansion) and ExV (chaos), using BLOSUM62-based TCRdist between CDR3 peptides within each V-J. Welch's t-statistics and random forest reduced fewer than 550 V-J features to 13, which were used in a naive Bayes classifier (R e1071). TCRdb applied fastp at Q25 and MiXCR to the public reads, then kept only in-frame beta chains. Under each unique CDR3 protein, matching rows form one entry showing the most common genes and DNA. These V and J calls are TCRdb output, not the study's own analysis. A total of some 550,000 distinct CDR3 sequences appear in this sample, more than 15% of them only once. The leading ten clones occupy more than 3% of the sample.

The CDR3 runs 18 residues from the cysteine to the phenylalanine. The read is trimmed to its CDR3 DNA, 54 bases read in frame from base 1. V loses 1 base, J loses 6 bases, and the germline ends lie 21 bases apart. Only one count was recorded for this clonotype. The antigen this receptor binds is unknown. The input lacks base qualities; no much larger clone sits a single base away. Resting on one read, the evidence is weak. Ophthalmopathy patients had moderately to severely active disease, with a Clinical Activity Score of 3 or more, a NOSPECS grade of 4 or more, and a disease duration of less than 3 months. The study excluded patients with uncontrolled infections, other autoimmune diseases, pregnancy or lactation. Diagnoses were established on the basis of clinical symptoms, serum thyroxine and TRAb, thyroid ultrasound, and orbital computed tomography. PBMCs were separated from 10 ml of fresh peripheral blood using Ficoll-Paque density gradient centrifugation. Total RNA was extracted using Trizol reagent, and RNA quality was assessed on an Agilent 2100 Bioanalyzer.

The TCR originated in a woman aged 40-49 years with Graves' ophthalmopathy. This sequence uses TRBV12-3 or TRBV12-4 and TRBJ2-2; the best D guess is TRBD2, with 6 bases matching. Sequencing input: blood. The encoded CDR3 is CASSLGSGRGVISGELFF. The DNA sequence follows: TGTGCCAGCAGTTTAGGTTCGGGGCGCGGGGTGATTTCCGGGGAGCTGTTTTTT.